Included here is one TCR beta chain sequence, with context. Antigen specificity is unknown. This record comes from a study of Ad26.COV2.S vaccination and SARS-CoV-2 variants. General study points: Individuals receiving vaccine had higher spike-specific TCR breadth than placebo recipients did.

V lost 3 bases to trimming and J lost 13 bases, with 22 bases between them. Per germline, CDR1 SGHRS and CDR2 YFSETQ. The CDR3 runs to 15 residues. Indicated treatment: around 19 received Ad26.COV2.S at low or high dose, single or two shots; five or six received placebo; per-sample allocation not given. Following the first vaccine or placebo injection, samples were taken on day 63. Sequencing was performed with immunoSEQ multiplex PCR; in TCRdb, only in-frame clones are kept and a portion is missing. The table shows about 680,000 clones, with around 90% occurring only once. This specimen was peripheral blood, taken in a trial of Ad26.COV2.S vaccine versus placebo. The sequence derives from a person aged 18-65 years who received the Ad26.COV2.S COVID-19 vaccine or a placebo. The rearrangement joins TRBV5-1 to TRBJ1-4, with TRBD1 as a possible D gene (5 bases). The CDR3 reads CASSSIGTPAEGLFF. For the CDR3, the DNA is TGCGCCAGCAGCTCGATCGGGACGCCCGCCGAGGGACTGTTTTTT.